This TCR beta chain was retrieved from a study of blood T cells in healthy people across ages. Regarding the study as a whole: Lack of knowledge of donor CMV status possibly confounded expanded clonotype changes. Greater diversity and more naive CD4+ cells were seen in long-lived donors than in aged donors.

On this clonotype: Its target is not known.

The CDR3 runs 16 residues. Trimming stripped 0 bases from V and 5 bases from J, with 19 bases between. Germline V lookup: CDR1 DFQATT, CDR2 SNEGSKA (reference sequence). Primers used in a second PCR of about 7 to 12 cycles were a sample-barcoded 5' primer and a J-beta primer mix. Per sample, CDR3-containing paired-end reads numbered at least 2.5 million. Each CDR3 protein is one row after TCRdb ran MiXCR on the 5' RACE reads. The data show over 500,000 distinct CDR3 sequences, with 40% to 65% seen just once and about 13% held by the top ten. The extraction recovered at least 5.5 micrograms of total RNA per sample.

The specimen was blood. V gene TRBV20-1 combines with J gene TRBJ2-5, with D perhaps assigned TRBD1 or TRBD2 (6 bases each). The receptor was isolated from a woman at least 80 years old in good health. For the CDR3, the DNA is TGCAGTGCTAGAGAAAAAGTGGGGGGCCCGAGGGAGACCCAGTACTTC. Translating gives CSAREKVGGPRETQYF.